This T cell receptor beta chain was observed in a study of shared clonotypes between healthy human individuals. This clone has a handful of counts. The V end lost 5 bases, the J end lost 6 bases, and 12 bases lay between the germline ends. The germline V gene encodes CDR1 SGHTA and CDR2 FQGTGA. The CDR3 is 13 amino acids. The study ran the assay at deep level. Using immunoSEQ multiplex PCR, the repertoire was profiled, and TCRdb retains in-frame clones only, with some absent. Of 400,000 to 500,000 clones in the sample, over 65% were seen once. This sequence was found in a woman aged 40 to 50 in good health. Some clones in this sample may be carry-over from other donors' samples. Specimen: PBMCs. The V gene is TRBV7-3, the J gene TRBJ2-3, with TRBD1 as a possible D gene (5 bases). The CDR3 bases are TGTGCCAGCAGCACCTCCAGGGCCGATACGCAGTATTTT. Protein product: CASSTSRADTQYF.